This T cell receptor beta chain stems from a study of early T cells in non-severe SARS-CoV-2 infection. Individual cDNA molecules received unique molecular identifiers during library preparation. MiXCR, applied by TCRdb to the 5' RACE reads, yields one record per CDR3 protein. The sample holds 35,000 or so distinct CDR3 sequences; 5% are singletons and the top ten take around 14%. V lost 4 bases and J lost 4, with 15 bases in between. The CDR3 length is 15 residues. The germline CDR1 and CDR2 sequences are SGHDN and FVKESK. The sequence derives from an adult who was a healthcare worker with PCR-confirmed SARS-CoV-2 infection or an uninfected control (not recorded which). Sequenced material: whole blood. The genes are TRBV14 and TRBJ2-3; D is uncertain. The CDR3 here is CASSPYHSIPDTQYF. DNA for the CDR3: TGTGCCAGCAGCCCCTACCACTCTATACCAGATACGCAGTATTTT.